The 5 T cell receptor beta chains reported below all come from one sample, sequenced in a study of prognosis after radiotherapy for stage I lung cancer (dated by TCRdb to the early 2020s). Data came from an Illumina HiSeq 3000. The TCR beta CDR3 region was amplified from genomic DNA by two rounds of multiplex PCR. In the first PCR round, primers specific to each TRBV and TRBJ gene were used, and the primer sequences were filed in Chinese patent CN105087789A. TCRdb took the public reads, trimmed them with fastp at Q25, ran MiXCR for clone calling and kept in-frame beta chains. Every distinct CDR3 protein forms one entry, paired with its most common genes and DNA. This sample gives about 26,000 distinct CDR3 sequences in total; around 32% of them show up just once. The ten largest clonotypes hold around 32% of the sample. The material was PBMCs, obtained before or after stereotactic body radiation therapy (not recorded which). These receptors came from a donor aged 50 or older with non-small cell lung cancer.

Ten or more counts support this clonotype. V and J are TRBV19 and TRBJ2-5, with TRBD2 matching over 7 bases. V lost 3 bases and J lost 4; bases outside the gene matches: 2. Germline CDR1 is LNHDA and CDR2 is SQIVND (reference sequence). This CDR3 region has 13 residues. The CDR3 here is CASSMGGSETQYF. DNA of the CDR3: TGTGCCAGTAGTATGGGGGGGTCAGAGACCCAGTACTTC.

The sample holds many counts of this clonotype. A much larger clone lies one base from this, so it may be a read error. This rearrangement joins TRBV2 to TRBJ1-2; D remains unclear. V lost 4 bases and J lost 0, with 6 bases in between. The V gene's germline CDR1 is SNHLY and CDR2 FYNNEI. The CDR3 loop spans 13 amino acids. The CDR3 DNA follows: TGTGCCAGCAGTGCTAGGACTAACTATGGCTACACCTTC. Amino acids: CASSARTNYGYTF.

This clonotype was detected many times. The V call is TRBV7-2, the J call TRBJ1-2, with 8 bases that match TRBD1. The CDR3 length is 12 residues. The junction had 3 bases not matched to a gene; V was cut back by 4 bases and J by 8 bases. Germline CDR1 and CDR2: SGHTA and FQGNSA. CDR3 protein: CASSSGQGGYTF. Written as DNA, the CDR3 is TGTGCCAGCAGCTCCGGACAGGGCGGCTACACCTTC.

This clonotype was detected ten times or more. The chain links TRBV3-1 to TRBJ2-3, with D perhaps matching TRBD1 or TRBD2 (5 bases each). Germline-derived CDR1 and CDR2 are LGHDT and YNNKEL (reference sequence). Trimming cost V 4 bases and J 4 bases, with 21 bases left between them. CDR3 length: 17 residues. The CDR3 coding sequence is TGTGCCAGCAGCCTAAGGGGAGCAAGCCCTGGCGCAGATACGCAGTATTTT. Its translation is CASSLRGASPGADTQYF.

The DNA of the CDR3 is TGTGCCAGCAGTTACGAGGCAACGCGCTCAGCCTACGAGCAGTACTTC. Translated, it gives CASSYEATRSAYEQYF. The rearrangement joins TRBV6-9 to TRBJ2-7; no reliable D call. Germline V gene data show CDR1 as MNHGY and CDR2 as SVAAGI. Between the trimmed V and J ends, which lost 3 bases and 2 bases, there was a span of 17 bases. The CDR3 consists of 16 residues.